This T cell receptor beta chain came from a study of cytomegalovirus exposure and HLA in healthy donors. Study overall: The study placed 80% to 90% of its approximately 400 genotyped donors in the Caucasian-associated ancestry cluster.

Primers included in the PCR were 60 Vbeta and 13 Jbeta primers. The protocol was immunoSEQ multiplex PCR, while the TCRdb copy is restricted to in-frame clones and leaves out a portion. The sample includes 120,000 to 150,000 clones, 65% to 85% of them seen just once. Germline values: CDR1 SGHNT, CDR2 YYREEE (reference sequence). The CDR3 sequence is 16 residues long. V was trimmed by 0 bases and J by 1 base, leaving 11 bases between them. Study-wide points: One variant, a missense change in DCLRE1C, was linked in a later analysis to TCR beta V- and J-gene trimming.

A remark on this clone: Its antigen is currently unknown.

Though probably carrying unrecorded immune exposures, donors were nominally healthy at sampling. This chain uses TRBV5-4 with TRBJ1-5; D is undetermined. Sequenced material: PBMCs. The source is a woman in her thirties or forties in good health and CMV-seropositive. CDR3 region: CASSLGPPISNQPQHF. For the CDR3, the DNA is TGTGCCAGCAGCTTGGGGCCACCAATAAGCAATCAGCCCCAGCATTTT.